These T cell receptor beta chains were read from a single sample in a study of blood T cell repertoires in COVID-19. Method: immunoSEQ multiplex PCR; TCRdb's copy keeps in-frame clones and lacks some. The sample has about 250,000 clones, almost 85% seen once. The source material was peripheral blood. These receptors all stem from a man aged 45-60 years with COVID-19, enrolled during active disease. Each CDR3 is given with its conserved first and last residue. Clone size, where shown, is once, few, many, or a class for clones that have expanded.

clone size	V gene	J gene	CDR3 length	CDR3 protein
NA	TRBV5-3	TRBJ2-7	14	CARRRSDRAHEQYF
few	TRBV5-1	TRBJ1-6	15	CASSYGGEKNSPLHF
many	TRBV30	TRBJ2-2	15	CAWSVPDRDTGELFF
NA	TRBV6-5	TRBJ1-3	14	CASNNQGFGNTIYF
NA	TRBV3-1/TRBV3-2	TRBJ2-7	16	CASSQDLSRGGYEQYF
NA	TRBV7-9	TRBJ2-7	16	CASSLGLGQALYEQYF
NA	TRBV5-4	TRBJ2-2	15	CASSLLGSNTGELFF
few	TRBV7-2	TRBJ2-3	15	CASSLAGAGGDTQYF
NA	TRBV6-7	TRBJ1-5	17	CASSYYINRGFNQPQHF
NA	TRBV7-6	TRBJ1-4	15	CASSSLTGWDEKLFF
once	TRBV6-6	TRBJ1-2	12	CASSPGQRIYTF
NA	TRBV4-3	TRBJ2-5	14	CASSQDRGPETQYF
once	TRBV7-2	TRBJ1-1	13	CASRQLMNTEAFF
NA	TRBV19	TRBJ2-1	13	CASSPGSRGGEFF
NA	TRBV5-1	TRBJ2-4	16	CASSLSLAGLGDIQYF
once	TRBV5-1	TRBJ2-1	17	CASSSRTSGGFYNEQFF
NA	TRBV19	TRBJ1-1	15	CASSPQAGVNTEAFF
few	TRBV29-1	TRBJ1-2	13	CSVAGVTSHGYTF
NA	TRBV19	TRBJ2-2	15	CASRLLAANTGELFF
NA	TRBV4-1	TRBJ1-3	14	CASSQITAGNTIYF
NA	TRBV19	TRBJ2-1	14	CASSITSVEGEQFF
NA	TRBV25-1	TRBJ2-7	14	CATTGSGAPGEQYF
NA	TRBV7-9	TRBJ2-5	16	CASSFPRTGGGETQYF
NA	TRBV6-5	TRBJ1-5	15	CASMRQGGPNQPQHF
NA	TRBV5-1	TRBJ1-3	16	CASSTGQGAGGNTIYF
few	TRBV30	TRBJ1-5	14	CAWSLGVGDQPQHF
NA	TRBV2	TRBJ1-5	14	CASSSDRSNQPQHF
once	TRBV7-2	TRBJ1-3	17	CASSLGRGALSGNTIYF
NA	TRBV3-1/TRBV3-2	TRBJ2-1	15	CASSQRVVLLNEQFF
NA	TRBV14	TRBJ2-3	12	CASSQLPGLAYF
NA	TRBV3-1/TRBV3-2	TRBJ1-4	14	CASSQPGPNEKLFF
once	TRBV5-3	TRBJ1-2	13	CARSLGQRDGYTF
once	TRBV6-5	TRBJ2-1	15	CASSYGAGGEVEQFF
NA	TRBV24-1	TRBJ1-6	13	CATSDSRGTPLHF
NA	TRBV3-1/TRBV3-2	TRBJ2-3	17	CASSQPLSGTSTDTQYF
NA	TRBV11-2	TRBJ2-1	15	CASSRPGTGYNEQFF
NA	TRBV27	TRBJ2-5	15	CASSLIGQGRETQYF
NA	TRBV5-1	TRBJ2-7	13	CASSRGGSWEQYF
NA	TRBV5-1	TRBJ2-2	17	CASTRLAGGFNTGELFF
few	TRBV2	TRBJ2-5	13	CASSVKLRETQYF
NA	TRBV28	TRBJ1-1	14	CASSPQGAATEAFF
once	TRBV28	TRBJ2-1	15	CASRSKQSSYNEQFF
NA	TRBV6-5	TRBJ2-7	15	CASKKGGGHSYEQYF
NA	TRBV5-1	TRBJ1-1	13	CASSLNSNTEAFF
NA	TRBV6-1	TRBJ1-2	17	CASSEARALQGQVGYTF
NA	TRBV9	TRBJ1-5	15	CASSPGQGGYQPQHF
NA	TRBV24-1	TRBJ2-5	16	CATSDLRQGFQETQYF
NA	TRBV4-2	TRBJ1-5	15	CASSYGTGGNQPQHF
few	TRBV11-2	TRBJ1-4	16	CASSLNPGKANEKLFF
NA	TRBV29-1	TRBJ1-1	10	CSVLNTEAFF
NA	TRBV4-1	TRBJ1-1	14	CASSQDREETEAFF
NA	TRBV5-5	TRBJ2-6	16	CASSSVGTLGANVLTF
NA	TRBV7-6	TRBJ2-1	14	CASSSLAGNNEQFF
NA	TRBV9	TRBJ1-3	13	CASSVNTGNTIYF
NA	TRBV2	TRBJ1-6	13	CASRTGPNSPLHF